This T cell receptor beta chain was identified during a study of CD8+ T cells in alopecia areata. Study-level points and caveats: Relative to normal scalp, lesional scalp, especially alopecia totalis/universalis, showed higher clonality.

In each case, RNA was isolated and then reverse transcribed into cDNA as the sequencing template. Assay used: immunoSEQ multiplex PCR; TCRdb lists only in-frame clones, some missing. The sample holds about 190,000 clones; around 60% are singletons and the top ten take roughly 1.3%. Treatment meaning: oral pan-JAK inhibitor, 5-10 mg twice daily. In alopecia areata patients, both lesional scalp punch biopsies and peripheral blood were collected. CDR3 length: 13 residues. Trimming took off 5 bases at V and 4 bases at J, with 9 bases between the two ends. Germline CDR1 and CDR2: SGHVS and FQNEAQ. Points on this clone: No antigen is known for it.

The gene calls are TRBV7-8 and TRBJ1-5; no clear D. This receptor was obtained from a human donor with alopecia areata. The sequencing here drew on CD4+ T cells sorted from blood, taken around week 50, from a patient treated with tofacitinib. CDR3 in DNA: TGTGCCAGCAGCCCAACAAATAATCAGCCCCAGCATTTT. As protein: CASSPTNNQPQHF.